Given below is one TCR beta chain in context. Its antigen is unknown. The data are from a study of OX40 agonist ivuxolimab in advanced cancers. Study background: Enrollees could have had prior anti-PD-1, anti-PD-L1 or anti-CTLA-4 therapy, which around 43% had received. Patients achieving partial responses numbered three: one hepatocellular carcinoma case and two cutaneous melanoma cases.

Overall study findings and caveats: The study observed clonal expansion of CD4+ and CD8+ blood T cells by week 6 at 0.1 to 3.0 mg/kg. The average count of expanded clones was higher among CD8+ T cells than among CD4+.

The data were produced by immunoSEQ multiplex PCR, yet TCRdb's version contains in-frame clones alone and is incomplete. This sample has some 85,000 clones, with about 88% found just once. V lost 6 bases to trimming and J lost 1 base, with 10 bases between them. There are 14 residues in the CDR3. CDR1 and CDR2 from the germline V gene are KGHSH and LQKENI. The sample consisted of CD4+ or CD8+ T cells sorted from blood, taken in a trial of the OX40 agonist ivuxolimab. This chain connects TRBV18 to TRBJ1-5; D call uncertain. This receptor was obtained from an adult with an advanced solid tumor such as melanoma, head and neck, liver or kidney cancer. CDR3 nucleotides: TGTGCCAGCTCGGGCGAGGGAAGCAATCAGCCCCAGCATTTT. Residues: CASSGEGSNQPQHF. The full variable domain, with the rest looked up from reference TRBV18 and TRBJ1-5, is NAGVMQNPRHLVRRRGQEARLRCSPMKGHSHVYWYRQLPEEGLKFMVYLQKENIIDESGMPKERFSAEFPKEGPSILRIQQVVRGDSAAYFCASSGEGSNQPQHFGDGTRLSIL.